This TCR beta chain was recorded in a study of blood T cell repertoires in COVID-19. CDR3 size: 11 residues. The V end was cut by 3 bases, the J end by 8 bases, with 5 bases between. Germline V gene data show CDR1 as MNHEY and CDR2 as SVGAGI. Original processing methods: Reference gene primer amplification in the assay estimated nucleated cell counts. Sequencing used immunoSEQ multiplex PCR; TCRdb keeps in-frame clones, though not all of them. Clone size and the V and J calls come from that table; the DNA yielded D and trimming. The data hold 90,000 or so clones, with approximately 89% observed a single time.

The sequence derives from a man between 60 and 75 years old with acute or convalescent COVID-19. The V and J genes are TRBV6-5 and TRBJ2-1; D is unresolved. The sequencing input was peripheral blood. The CDR3 loop reads CASSYLDEQFF. The CDR3 DNA sequence: TGTGCCAGCAGTTATCTCGATGAGCAGTTCTTC.